Below, 7 T cell receptor beta chains from the same sample are listed, as sequenced in a study of shared clonotypes between healthy human individuals. The repertoire was sequenced with immunoSEQ multiplex PCR; TCRdb's copy has only in-frame clones and lacks some. Here the sample spans roughly 1,500,000 clones, around 98.5% being singletons. The source material was naive CD4+ T cells sorted from blood. The subset is: CD45RA+ positively selected. The source is a man aged 30 to 39 in good health.

The chain recombines TRBV6-5 with TRBJ2-3; D is tentatively TRBD1 or TRBD2 (5 bases each). The CDR3 consists of 14 residues. V lost 7 bases to trimming and J lost 1 base, with 12 bases between them. Germline CDR1 MNHEY, CDR2 SVGAGI. The CDR3 region is CASTFSGRTDTQYF. In DNA, the CDR3 is TGTGCCAGCACTTTCTCGGGACGCACAGATACGCAGTATTTT.

The rearrangement uses TRBV18 and TRBJ2-2; D may be TRBD1 or TRBD2 (5 bases each). The CDR3 totals 16 residues. Germline V gene lookup returns CDR1 KGHSH and CDR2 LQKENI. The V end lost 4 bases, the J end lost 7 bases, and 19 bases lay between the germline ends. CDR3 amino acids: CASSQASGTVIGELFF. In DNA form, the CDR3 reads TGTGCCAGCTCACAGGCTTCCGGGACGGTAATCGGGGAGCTGTTTTTT.

This chain connects TRBV27 to TRBJ1-4; perhaps TRBD1 as D (5 bases). Germline CDR1 reads MNHEY; CDR2 reads SMNVEV (reference sequence). Trimming shortened V by 2 bases and J by 0 bases, and 7 bases separated the two germline ends. This CDR3 is built from 15 residues. DNA for the CDR3: TGTGCCAGCAGTTTAATCAGGGCAACTAATGAAAAACTGTTTTTT. Protein: CASSLIRATNEKLFF.

The V and J genes are TRBV6-1 and TRBJ1-4; 7 positions agree with TRBD1. Trimming took 5 bases from V and 3 from J; bases not matched to a gene: 3. Germline V gene data show CDR1 as MNHNS and CDR2 as SASEGT. The CDR3 consists of 14 residues. In nucleotides, the CDR3 is TGTGCCAGCAGTTTACAGGGGTCTAATGAAAAACTGTTTTTT. Amino acids: CASSLQGSNEKLFF.

This clone has a single count. The gene calls are TRBV29-1 and TRBJ2-7, with 11 bases fitting TRBD2. The J segment lost 3 bases and the V segment lost 5 bases, leaving 9 bases of the junction unmatched. Per germline, CDR1 SQVTM and CDR2 ANQGSEA. This CDR3 has 15 residues. The CDR3 sequence is CSVSIAGGPNYEQYF. Here the CDR3 DNA reads TGCAGCGTTTCTATAGCGGGAGGGCCCAACTACGAGCAGTACTTC.

The chain is built from TRBV2 and TRBJ2-7, with 11 nucleotides matching TRBD1. V shed 5 bases, J shed 10 bases, and the junction held 7 bases outside the gene matches. The CDR3 covers 13 residues. Germline CDR1 and CDR2: SNHLY and FYNNEI. The CDR3 is CASSSGQGAGQYF. The CDR3 nucleotides are TGTGCCAGCAGTTCCGGACAGGGGGCGGGACAGTACTTC.

This chain uses TRBV5-1 with TRBJ2-3; 7 bases agree with TRBD1. Germline lookup yields CDR1 SGHRS and CDR2 YFSETQ. This CDR3 is built from 14 residues. V was clipped by 2 bases and J by 3 bases; unmatched bases: 3. The CDR3 DNA reads as TGCGCCAGCAGCTTACCGGGACAGACAGATACGCAGTATTTT. Protein product: CASSLPGQTDTQYF.